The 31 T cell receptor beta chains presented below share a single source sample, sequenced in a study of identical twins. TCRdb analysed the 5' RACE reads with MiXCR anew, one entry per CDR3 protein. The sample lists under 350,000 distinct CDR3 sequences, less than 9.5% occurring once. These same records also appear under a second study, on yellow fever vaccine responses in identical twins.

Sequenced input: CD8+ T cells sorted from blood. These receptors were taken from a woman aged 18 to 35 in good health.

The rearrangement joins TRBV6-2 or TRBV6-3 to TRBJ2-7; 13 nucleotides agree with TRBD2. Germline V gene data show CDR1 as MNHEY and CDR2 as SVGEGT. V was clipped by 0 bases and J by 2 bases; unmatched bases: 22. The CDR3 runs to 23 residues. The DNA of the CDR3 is TGTGCCAGCAGTTACTCCTACCCCCCCTTCGGGACTAGCGGGACCCTTTTCCCCTACGAGCAGTACTTC. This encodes CASSYSYPPFGTSGTLFPYEQYF.

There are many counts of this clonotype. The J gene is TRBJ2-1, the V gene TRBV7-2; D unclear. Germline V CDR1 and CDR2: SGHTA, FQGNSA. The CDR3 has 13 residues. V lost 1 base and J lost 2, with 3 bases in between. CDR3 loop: CASSLVTYNEQFF. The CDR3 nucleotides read TGTGCCAGCAGCTTAGTCACCTACAATGAGCAGTTCTTC.

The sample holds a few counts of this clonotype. The CDR3 sequence: CASSSRASNEKLFF. Here the CDR3 DNA reads TGTGCCAGCAGCTCCCGGGCCTCTAATGAAAAACTGTTTTTT. The chain joins TRBV7-9 to TRBJ1-4; D call uncertain. This CDR3 spans 14 amino acids. V dropped 4 bases and J dropped 3 bases, with 9 bases sitting between them. CDR1 is SEHNR, CDR2 FQNEAQ, per germline (reference sequence).

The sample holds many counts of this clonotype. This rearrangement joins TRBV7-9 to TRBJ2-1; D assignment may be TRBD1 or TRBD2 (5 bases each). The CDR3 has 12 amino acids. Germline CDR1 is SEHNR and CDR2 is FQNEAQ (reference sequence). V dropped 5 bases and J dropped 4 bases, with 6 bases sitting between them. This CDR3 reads CASSEGYNEQFF. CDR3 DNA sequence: TGTGCCAGCAGCGAGGGGTACAATGAGCAGTTCTTC.

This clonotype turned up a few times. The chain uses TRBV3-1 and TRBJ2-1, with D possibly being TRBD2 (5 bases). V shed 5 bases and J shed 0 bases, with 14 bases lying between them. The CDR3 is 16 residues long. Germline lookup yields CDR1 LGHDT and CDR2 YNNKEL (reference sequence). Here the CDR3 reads CASSWEAESSYNEQFF. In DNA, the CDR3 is TGTGCCAGCAGCTGGGAAGCGGAGAGCTCCTACAATGAGCAGTTCTTC.

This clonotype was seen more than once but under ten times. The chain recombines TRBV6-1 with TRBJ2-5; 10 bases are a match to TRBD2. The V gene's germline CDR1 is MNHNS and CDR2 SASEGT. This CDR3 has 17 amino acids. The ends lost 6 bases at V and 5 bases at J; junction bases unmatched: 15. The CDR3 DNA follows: TGTGCCAGCAGAGAAACAGCGAGCGGGGGGGCCTTTGAGACCCAGTACTTC. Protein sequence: CASRETASGGAFETQYF.

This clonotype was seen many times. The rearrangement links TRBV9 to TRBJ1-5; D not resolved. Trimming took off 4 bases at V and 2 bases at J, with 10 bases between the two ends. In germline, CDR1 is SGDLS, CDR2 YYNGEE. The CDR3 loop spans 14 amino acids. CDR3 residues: CASSPWMRNQPQHF. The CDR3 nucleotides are TGTGCCAGCAGCCCTTGGATGCGCAATCAGCCCCAGCATTTT.

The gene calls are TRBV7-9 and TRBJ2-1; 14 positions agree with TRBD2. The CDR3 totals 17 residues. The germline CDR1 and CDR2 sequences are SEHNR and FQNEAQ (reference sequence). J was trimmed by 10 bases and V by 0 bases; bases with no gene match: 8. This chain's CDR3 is CASSLASGTSGREEQFF. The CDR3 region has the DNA TGTGCCAGCAGCTTAGCTTCCGGGACTAGCGGGAGAGAAGAGCAGTTCTTC.

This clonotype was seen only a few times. The CDR3 DNA follows: TGTGCCAGCAGCCAAAGCGGAACTAGCACAGATACGCAGTATTTT. Its protein product is CASSQSGTSTDTQYF. V gene TRBV14 combines with J gene TRBJ2-3, with D possibly TRBD2 on 5 matching bases. CDR1 and CDR2 (germline): SGHDN, FVKESK. The CDR3 runs 15 residues. V lost 2 bases and J lost 0, with 9 bases in between.

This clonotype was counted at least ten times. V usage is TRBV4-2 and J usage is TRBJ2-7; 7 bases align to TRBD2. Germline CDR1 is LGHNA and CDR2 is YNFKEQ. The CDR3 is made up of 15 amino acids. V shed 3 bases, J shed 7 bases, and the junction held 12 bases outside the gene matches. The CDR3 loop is CASSQGGTTLPEQYF. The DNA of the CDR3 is TGTGCCAGCAGCCAGGGCGGGACTACCCTCCCAGAGCAGTACTTC.

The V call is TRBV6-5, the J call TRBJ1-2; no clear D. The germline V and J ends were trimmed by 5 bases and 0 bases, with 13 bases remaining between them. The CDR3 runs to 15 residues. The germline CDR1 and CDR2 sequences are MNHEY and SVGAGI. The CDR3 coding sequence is TGTGCCAGCAGTAACAGCAACGATGCTAACTATGGCTACACCTTC. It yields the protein CASSNSNDANYGYTF.

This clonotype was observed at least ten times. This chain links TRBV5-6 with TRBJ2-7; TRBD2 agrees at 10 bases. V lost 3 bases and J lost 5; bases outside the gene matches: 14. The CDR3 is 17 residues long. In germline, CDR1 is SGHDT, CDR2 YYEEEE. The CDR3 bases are TGTGCCAGCAGCTCACCGGGGGCTAGCGGGAGCAGGGACGAGCAGTACTTC. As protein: CASSSPGASGSRDEQYF.

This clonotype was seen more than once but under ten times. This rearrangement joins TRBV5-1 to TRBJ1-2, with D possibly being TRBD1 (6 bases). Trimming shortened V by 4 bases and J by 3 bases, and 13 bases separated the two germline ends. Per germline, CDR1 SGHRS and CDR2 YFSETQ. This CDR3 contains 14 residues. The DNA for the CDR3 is TGCGCCAGCAGCGAACCAGGGGTGGACTATGGCTACACCTTC. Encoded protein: CASSEPGVDYGYTF.

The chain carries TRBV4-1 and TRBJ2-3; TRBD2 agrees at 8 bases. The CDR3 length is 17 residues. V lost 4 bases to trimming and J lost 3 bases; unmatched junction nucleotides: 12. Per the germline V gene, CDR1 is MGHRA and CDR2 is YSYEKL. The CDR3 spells CASSPGPSGGRTDTQYF. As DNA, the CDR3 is TGCGCCAGCAGCCCGGGCCCCAGCGGGGGAAGAACAGATACGCAGTATTTT.

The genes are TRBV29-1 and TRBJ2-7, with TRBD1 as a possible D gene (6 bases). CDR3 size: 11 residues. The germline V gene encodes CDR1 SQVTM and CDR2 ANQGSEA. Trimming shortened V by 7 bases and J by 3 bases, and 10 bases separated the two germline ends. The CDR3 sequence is CSAEDSYEQYF. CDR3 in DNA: TGCAGCGCCGAGGACAGCTACGAGCAGTACTTC.

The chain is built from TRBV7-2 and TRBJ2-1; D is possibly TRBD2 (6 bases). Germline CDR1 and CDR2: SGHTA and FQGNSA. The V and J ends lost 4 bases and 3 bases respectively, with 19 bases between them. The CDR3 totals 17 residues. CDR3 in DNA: TGTGCCAGCAGCTGGCGGGACTCGCTGGGCGTCTACAATGAGCAGTTCTTC. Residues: CASSWRDSLGVYNEQFF.

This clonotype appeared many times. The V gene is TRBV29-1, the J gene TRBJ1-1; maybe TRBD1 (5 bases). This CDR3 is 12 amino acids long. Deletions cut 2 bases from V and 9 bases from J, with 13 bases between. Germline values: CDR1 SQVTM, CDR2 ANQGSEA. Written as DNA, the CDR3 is TGCAGCGTTGAATCGGGGGAACCGCAAGCTTTCTTT. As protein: CSVESGEPQAFF. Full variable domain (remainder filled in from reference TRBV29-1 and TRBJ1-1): SAVISQKPSRDICQRGTSLTIQCQVDSQVTMMFWYRQQPGQSLTLIATANQGSEATYESGFVIDKFPISRPNLTFSTLTVSNMSPEDSSIYLCSVESGEPQAFFGQGTRLTVV.

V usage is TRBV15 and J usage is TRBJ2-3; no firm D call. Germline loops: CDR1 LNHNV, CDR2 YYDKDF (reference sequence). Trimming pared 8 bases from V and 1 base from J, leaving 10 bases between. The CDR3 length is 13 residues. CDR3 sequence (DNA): TGTGCCACCTCGCGGACCCGCACAGATACGCAGTATTTT. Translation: CATSRTRTDTQYF.

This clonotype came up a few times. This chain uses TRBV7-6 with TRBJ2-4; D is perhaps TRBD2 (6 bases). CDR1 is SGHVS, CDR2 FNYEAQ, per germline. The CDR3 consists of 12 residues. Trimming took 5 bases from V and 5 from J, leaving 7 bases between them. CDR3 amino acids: CASSGGENIQYF. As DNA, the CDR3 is TGTGCCAGCAGCGGAGGGGAAAACATTCAGTACTTC.

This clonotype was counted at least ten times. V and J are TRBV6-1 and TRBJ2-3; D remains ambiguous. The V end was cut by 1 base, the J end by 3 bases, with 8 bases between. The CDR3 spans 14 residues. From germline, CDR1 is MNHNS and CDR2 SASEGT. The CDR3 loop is CASSEGIPTDTQYF. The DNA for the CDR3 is TGTGCCAGCAGTGAAGGGATTCCAACAGATACGCAGTATTTT.

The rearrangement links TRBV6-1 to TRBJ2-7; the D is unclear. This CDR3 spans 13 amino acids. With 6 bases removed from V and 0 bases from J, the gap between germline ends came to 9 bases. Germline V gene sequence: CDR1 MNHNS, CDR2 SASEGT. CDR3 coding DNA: TGTGCCAGCAGCACTCCCAGCTCCTACGAGCAGTACTTC. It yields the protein CASSTPSSYEQYF.

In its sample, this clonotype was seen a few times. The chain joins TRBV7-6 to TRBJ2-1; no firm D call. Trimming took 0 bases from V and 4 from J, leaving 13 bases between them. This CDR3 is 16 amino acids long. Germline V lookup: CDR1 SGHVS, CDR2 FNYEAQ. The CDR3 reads CASSLARLPLYNEQFF. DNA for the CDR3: TGTGCCAGCAGCTTAGCGAGGCTACCCCTTTACAATGAGCAGTTCTTC. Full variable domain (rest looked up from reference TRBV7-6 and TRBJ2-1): GAGVSQSPRYKVTKRGQDVALRCDPISGHVSLYWYRQALGQGPEFLTYFNYEAQQDKSGLPNDRFSAERPEGSISTLTIQRTEQRDSAMYRCASSLARLPLYNEQFFGPGTRLTVL.

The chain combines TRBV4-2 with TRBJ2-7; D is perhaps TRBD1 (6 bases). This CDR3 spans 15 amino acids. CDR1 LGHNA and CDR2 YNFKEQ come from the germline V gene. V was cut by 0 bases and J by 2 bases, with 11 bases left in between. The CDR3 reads CASSQEAGATYEQYF. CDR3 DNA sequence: TGTGCCAGCAGCCAAGAAGCAGGGGCGACCTACGAGCAGTACTTC.

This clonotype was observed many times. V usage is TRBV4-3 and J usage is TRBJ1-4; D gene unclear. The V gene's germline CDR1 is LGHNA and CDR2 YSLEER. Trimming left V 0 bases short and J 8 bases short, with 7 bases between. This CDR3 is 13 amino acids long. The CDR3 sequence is CASSQEAREKLFF. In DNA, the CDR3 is TGCGCCAGCAGCCAAGAGGCCCGCGAAAAACTGTTTTTT.

CDR3 residues: CASRGQGARETQYF. The CDR3 bases are TGTGCCAGCAGAGGCCAGGGGGCACGGGAGACCCAGTACTTC. V gene TRBV12-3 or TRBV12-4 combines with J gene TRBJ2-5; 8 bases agree with TRBD1. J gave up 5 bases and V 6 bases, and 8 bases lay outside the gene matches. CDR3 length: 14 amino acids.

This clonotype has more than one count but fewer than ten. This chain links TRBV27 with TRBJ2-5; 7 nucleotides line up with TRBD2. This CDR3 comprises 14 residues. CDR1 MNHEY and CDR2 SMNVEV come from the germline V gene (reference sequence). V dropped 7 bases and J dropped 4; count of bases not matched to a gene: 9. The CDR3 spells CASKGGSSPETQYF. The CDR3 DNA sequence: TGTGCCAGCAAAGGCGGGAGCTCTCCAGAGACCCAGTACTTC.

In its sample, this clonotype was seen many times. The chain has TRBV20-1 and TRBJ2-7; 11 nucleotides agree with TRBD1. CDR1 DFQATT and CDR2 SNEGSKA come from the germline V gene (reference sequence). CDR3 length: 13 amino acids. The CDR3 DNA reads TGCAGGGGGACAGGGGGGACTTCCTACGAGCAGTACTTC. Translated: CRGTGGTSYEQYF.

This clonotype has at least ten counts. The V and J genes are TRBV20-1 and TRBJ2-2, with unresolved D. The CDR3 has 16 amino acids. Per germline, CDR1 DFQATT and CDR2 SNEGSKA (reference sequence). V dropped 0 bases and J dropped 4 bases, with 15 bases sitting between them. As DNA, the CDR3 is TGCAGTGCTAGAGATCCAGACGGGTTCCTCACCGGGGAGCTGTTTTTT. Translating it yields CSARDPDGFLTGELFF.

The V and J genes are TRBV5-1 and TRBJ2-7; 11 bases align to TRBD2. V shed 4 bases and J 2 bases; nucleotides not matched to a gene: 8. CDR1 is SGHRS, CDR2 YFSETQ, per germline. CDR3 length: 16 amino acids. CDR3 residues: CASSPLLAGVAYEQYF. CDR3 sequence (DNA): TGCGCCAGCAGCCCCTTACTAGCGGGAGTGGCCTACGAGCAGTACTTC. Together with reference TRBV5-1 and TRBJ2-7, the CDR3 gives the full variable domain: KAGVTQTPRYLIKTRGQQVTLSCSPISGHRSVSWYQQTPGQGLQFLFEYFSETQRNKGNFPGRFSGRQFSNSRSEMNVSTLELGDSALYLCASSPLLAGVAYEQYFGPGTRLTVT.

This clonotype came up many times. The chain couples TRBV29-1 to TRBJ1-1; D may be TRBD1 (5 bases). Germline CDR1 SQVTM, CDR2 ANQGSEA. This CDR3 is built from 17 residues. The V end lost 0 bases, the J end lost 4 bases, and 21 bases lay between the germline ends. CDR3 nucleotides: TGCAGCGTTGAAGATCGGAGTATAGGGGAGAGCGGCACTGAAGCTTTCTTT. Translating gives CSVEDRSIGESGTEAFF.

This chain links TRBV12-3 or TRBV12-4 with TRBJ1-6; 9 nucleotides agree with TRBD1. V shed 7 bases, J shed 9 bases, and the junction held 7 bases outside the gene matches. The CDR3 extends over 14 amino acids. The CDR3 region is CASTKGQGVSPLHF. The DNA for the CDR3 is TGTGCCAGCACCAAGGGACAGGGAGTTTCACCCCTCCACTTT.